These T cell receptor beta chains were read from a single sample in a study of T cell responses to AZD1222 COVID-19 vaccine. TCRdb's table, derived via immunoSEQ multiplex PCR, lists solely in-frame clones and lacks some. The sample lists over 90,000 clones; 90% to 95% were seen once. The sequenced sample was peripheral blood, obtained on day 0 of AZD1222 vaccination. The receptors come from an adult in good health. The CDR3 runs from the conserved cysteine through the conserved F or W. A D gene is named only where the DNA matches it firmly. Clone size is shown for a subset of rows, as once, few, many or a class of expanded clone.

abundance	j_gene	v_gene	d_gene	CDR3aa	CDR3nt
.	TRBJ2-5	TRBV18	.	CASSRSSYQETQYF	TGTGCCAGCTCACGAAGCAGCTACCAAGAGACCCAGTACTTC
few	TRBJ1-1	TRBV4-3	.	CASSQDLLNTEAFF	TGCGCCAGCAGCCAAGATTTGTTGAACACTGAAGCTTTCTTT
.	TRBJ1-4	TRBV5-1	.	CASSLGAFDEKLFF	TGCGCCAGCAGCTTGGGTGCTTTCGATGAAAAACTGTTTTTT
.	TRBJ1-2	TRBV5-5	.	CASSLVTTNYGYTF	TGTGCCAGCAGCTTGGTGACAACTAACTATGGCTACACCTTC
.	TRBJ2-7	TRBV2	.	CASTGAGGSEQYF	TGTGCCAGCACAGGGGCCGGGGGGAGCGAGCAGTACTTC
.	TRBJ2-1	TRBV18	TRBD2	CASSPVLAGLDSYNEQFF	TGTGCCAGCTCACCAGTACTAGCGGGGTTGGACTCCTACAATGAGCAGTTCTTC
.	TRBJ2-7	TRBV27	TRBD2	CASSLSLAGSSYEQYF	TGTGCCAGCAGTTTATCACTAGCGGGAAGCTCCTACGAGCAGTACTTC
.	TRBJ2-2	TRBV4-1	.	CASSQGPGSNTGELFF	TGCGCCAGCAGCCAAGGGCCGGGCTCGAACACCGGGGAGCTGTTTTTT
.	TRBJ1-5	TRBV4-2	.	CASSQDGQGQPQHF	TGTGCCAGCAGCCAAGATGGTCAGGGCCAGCCCCAGCATTTT
.	TRBJ2-2	TRBV3-1/TRBV3-2	TRBD2	CASSQVGMAGGRTGELFF	TGTGCCAGCAGCCAAGTCGGAATGGCGGGAGGCCGCACCGGGGAGCTGTTTTTT
.	TRBJ2-2	TRBV10-3	TRBD2	CAISDASGTSTGELFF	TGTGCCATCAGCGACGCTAGCGGGACGAGTACCGGGGAGCTGTTTTTT
.	TRBJ2-7	TRBV11-2	.	CASSLDRASWYEQYF	TGTGCCAGCAGCTTAGATAGGGCTAGCTGGTACGAGCAGTACTTC
.	TRBJ2-1	TRBV2	TRBD1	CASRDTGAHEQFF	TGTGCCAGCAGGGACACAGGGGCCCATGAGCAGTTCTTC
few	TRBJ1-6	TRBV6-5	.	CASSPLGPDNSPLHF	TGTGCCAGCAGTCCCTTAGGGCCTGATAATTCACCCCTCCACTTT
.	TRBJ1-6	TRBV4-3	.	CASSQDGRDYNSPLHF	TGCGCCAGCAGCCAAGATGGGCGGGACTATAATTCACCCCTCCACTTT
.	TRBJ2-7	TRBV13	TRBD2	CASSLGGRETYEQYF	TGTGCCAGCAGCTTGGGCGGGAGGGAAACCTACGAGCAGTACTTC
.	TRBJ1-6	TRBV30	.	CAWRGQGLWGTPLHF	TGTGCCTGGAGGGGGCAAGGGCTTTGGGGGACACCCCTCCACTTT
.	TRBJ2-5	TRBV7-9	TRBD1	CASSLRQGETQYF	TGTGCCAGCAGCTTAAGACAGGGTGAGACCCAGTACTTC
.	TRBJ1-2	TRBV11-2	.	CASSLVSNNYGYTF	TGTGCCAGCAGCTTAGTCTCAAATAACTATGGCTACACCTTC
.	TRBJ1-4	TRBV5-1	.	CASSLIGRIGEKLFF	TGCGCCAGCAGCTTGATAGGACGGATTGGGGAAAAACTGTTTTTT
.	TRBJ1-4	TRBV5-1	TRBD1	CASSKSGTAEKLFF	TGCGCCAGCAGCAAGAGCGGGACAGCCGAAAAACTGTTTTTT
.	TRBJ2-7	TRBV3-1/TRBV3-2	.	CASSQGFEQYF	TGTGCCAGCAGCCAAGGGTTCGAGCAGTACTTC
.	TRBJ2-7	TRBV6-2/TRBV6-3	.	CASSSQGSYEQYF	TGTGCCAGCAGTTCTCAGGGATCCTACGAGCAGTACTTC
.	TRBJ2-7	TRBV3-1/TRBV3-2	TRBD2	CASSPRLAGEEYF	TGTGCCAGCAGCCCCCGACTAGCGGGAGAGGAGTACTTC
.	TRBJ1-6	TRBV7-2	.	CASSSGTDHNSPLHF	TGTGCCAGCAGCTCCGGCACCGACCATAATTCACCCCTCCACTTT
.	TRBJ2-3	TRBV9	TRBD2	CASSVGLSGRATDTQYF	TGTGCCAGCAGCGTAGGTCTTTCCGGGAGGGCCACAGATACGCAGTATTTT
.	TRBJ2-7	TRBV28	.	CASITGGTGPYEQYF	TGTGCCAGCATCACTGGGGGGACTGGACCCTACGAGCAGTACTTC
.	TRBJ2-3	TRBV11-2	.	CASSLVPRATDTQYF	TGTGCCAGCAGCTTAGTTCCCAGGGCCACAGATACGCAGTATTTT
.	TRBJ1-5	TRBV28	.	CAWPGLLLSNQPQHF	TGTGCCTGGCCCGGACTCCTTCTTAGCAATCAGCCCCAGCATTTT
.	TRBJ2-3	TRBV19	.	CASSQPGLVDTQYF	TGTGCCAGTAGTCAACCAGGGTTGGTTGATACGCAGTATTTT
.	TRBJ2-7	TRBV7-2	.	CASSPIVREQYF	TGTGCCAGCAGCCCGATCGTGCGCGAGCAGTACTTC
.	TRBJ1-4	TRBV5-6	.	CASSSRDTYSEKLFF	TGTGCCAGCAGCTCAAGGGACACTTATTCCGAAAAACTGTTTTTT
.	TRBJ1-2	TRBV3-1/TRBV3-2	.	CASNPRGGIYGYTF	TGTGCCAGCAACCCCCGCGGGGGAATCTATGGCTACACCTTC
.	TRBJ2-1	TRBV7-9	TRBD2	CASSPTSGRAREQFF	TGTGCCAGCAGCCCGACTAGCGGGAGGGCCAGGGAGCAGTTCTTC
.	TRBJ2-7	TRBV28	.	CASSSPQRQVSYEQYF	TGTGCCAGCAGTTCCCCGCAAAGACAGGTATCCTACGAGCAGTACTTC
.	TRBJ2-1	TRBV29-1	TRBD2	CSVWTSGRGGRQFF	TGCAGCGTTTGGACTAGCGGGAGGGGGGGCAGGCAGTTCTTC
once	TRBJ2-7	TRBV7-8	.	CASSLGQFYEQYF	TGTGCCAGCAGCTTAGGACAGTTCTACGAGCAGTACTTC
.	TRBJ1-3	TRBV3-1/TRBV3-2	.	CASSQRNTIYF	TGTGCCAGCAGCCAAAGAAACACCATATATTTT
once	TRBJ2-3	TRBV7-9	TRBD1	CAGKTGAGDTQYF	TGTGCCGGAAAGACAGGGGCGGGAGATACGCAGTATTTT
.	TRBJ2-7	TRBV6-5	TRBD2	CASSYSSGTAYEQYF	TGTGCCAGCAGTTACTCGAGCGGGACGGCCTACGAGCAGTACTTC
.	TRBJ2-2	TRBV9	.	CASSAGLLQGPTGELFF	TGTGCCAGCAGCGCCGGACTGCTACAGGGCCCCACCGGGGAGCTGTTTTTT
.	TRBJ2-1	TRBV4-2	TRBD2	CASRQSTSGRGDEQFF	TGTGCCAGCAGGCAATCGACTAGCGGGAGAGGTGATGAGCAGTTCTTC
.	TRBJ2-2	TRBV7-6	.	CASSSIIGYTGELFF	TGTGCCAGCAGCTCGATAATCGGGTACACCGGGGAGCTGTTTTTT
.	TRBJ2-3	TRBV19	.	CASSPTAGRSTDTQYF	TGTGCCAGTAGTCCTACCGCGGGAAGAAGCACAGATACGCAGTATTTT
.	TRBJ1-1	TRBV7-2	.	CASSFTGGVEAFF	TGTGCCAGCAGCTTCACGGGCGGCGTTGAAGCTTTCTTT
few	TRBJ2-1	TRBV5-4	.	CASSLAGRQFF	TGTGCCAGCAGCTTGGCAGGGCGACAGTTCTTC